A selection of T cell receptor beta chains follows, all from one sample in a study of blood T cell repertoires in COVID-19. Here immunoSEQ multiplex PCR was the method, and the copy in TCRdb shows in-frame clones only, minus some. The table has 50,000 to 65,000 clones, approximately 85% seen once; the top ten hold around 17%. Sequenced material: peripheral blood. The source is a human donor in a cohort sampled during active COVID-19. Each CDR3 is given with its conserved first and last residue. D genes are given only for firm matches. Some rows mark clone size as missing; the rest say once, few, many or name a class of expanded clone.

DNA: TGTGCCAGCAGCCTTAGGGGTCGTTGGGCCGGGGAGCTGTTTTTT
CDR3: CASSLRGRWAGELFF
J: TRBJ2-2
size: NA
V: TRBV14
D: NA
length: 15

DNA: TGTGCCAGCAGCCCAGGACAGGGGATGTCAGCCGGGGAGCTGTTTTTT
CDR3: CASSPGQGMSAGELFF
J: TRBJ2-2
size: many
V: TRBV7-8
D: TRBD1
length: 16

DNA: TGTGCCAGCAGCGTAGGGCATCCAAGCTCCTACGAGCAGTACTTC
CDR3: CASSVGHPSSYEQYF
J: TRBJ2-7
size: NA
V: TRBV9
D: NA
length: 15

DNA: TGCGCCAGCAGCTTACAGGGCCAAGGTTCTAATTCACCCCTCCACTTT
CDR3: CASSLQGQGSNSPLHF
J: TRBJ1-6
size: NA
V: TRBV5-1
D: NA
length: 16

DNA: TGTGCTAGTGGTTTGCCAAGCACAGGGACGTATGGCTACACCTTC
CDR3: CASGLPSTGTYGYTF
J: TRBJ1-2
size: NA
V: TRBV12-5
D: NA
length: 15

DNA: TGTGCCAGCTCGCAAACAGGGATGGACAATGAGCAGTTCTTC
CDR3: CASSQTGMDNEQFF
J: TRBJ2-1
size: NA
V: TRBV18
D: NA
length: 14

DNA: TGTGCCAGTAACGGGCGGGGGACACCTCTACAGGAGCAGTTCTTC
CDR3: CASNGRGTPLQEQFF
J: TRBJ2-1
size: NA
V: TRBV19
D: NA
length: 15

DNA: TGTGCCAGCAGCCAAACAGGGGAAGGCTACACCTTC
CDR3: CASSQTGEGYTF
J: TRBJ1-2
size: once
V: TRBV7-8
D: TRBD1
length: 12

DNA: TGTGCCAGCAGCTTCTCGTCTACCGGGGAGCTGTTTTTT
CDR3: CASSFSSTGELFF
J: TRBJ2-2
size: NA
V: TRBV11-3
D: NA
length: 13

DNA: TGTGCCAGCTCACCGTCAGGATTGGAGACCCAGTACTTC
CDR3: CASSPSGLETQYF
J: TRBJ2-5
size: once
V: TRBV18
D: NA
length: 13

DNA: TGTGCCACCAGTGATGGACAGGGACGTGGGACCCAGTACTTC
CDR3: CATSDGQGRGTQYF
J: TRBJ2-5
size: NA
V: TRBV24-1
D: TRBD1
length: 14

DNA: TGTGCCATTTCCATCACAGGGACGGGGCAGCCCCAGCATTTT
CDR3: CAISITGTGQPQHF
J: TRBJ1-5
size: NA
V: TRBV6-6
D: NA
length: 14

DNA: TGTGCCAGCAGCTTGGCCTGGCAGGGGGACATTCAGTACTTC
CDR3: CASSLAWQGDIQYF
J: TRBJ2-4
size: few
V: TRBV5-8
D: TRBD1
length: 14

DNA: TGTGCCAGCAGTTGGAGGGAAACGGGTTATGGCTACACCTTC
CDR3: CASSWRETGYGYTF
J: TRBJ1-2
size: NA
V: TRBV6-2/TRBV6-3
D: NA
length: 14

DNA: TGTGCCAGCAGCCAATTCGTAGAGGGCGGCGTAGGCTACACCTTC
CDR3: CASSQFVEGGVGYTF
J: TRBJ1-2
size: NA
V: TRBV4-2
D: NA
length: 15

DNA: TGTGCCAGCAGCCAAGATCGGGGGACAGGGGTCGATGGCTACACCTTC
CDR3: CASSQDRGTGVDGYTF
J: TRBJ1-2
size: medium-sized
V: TRBV4-2
D: TRBD1
length: 16

DNA: TGTGCCTGGAGTGATTGGAGCGTGAGCTCCTACGAGCAGTACTTC
CDR3: CAWSDWSVSSYEQYF
J: TRBJ2-7
size: NA
V: TRBV30
D: NA
length: 15